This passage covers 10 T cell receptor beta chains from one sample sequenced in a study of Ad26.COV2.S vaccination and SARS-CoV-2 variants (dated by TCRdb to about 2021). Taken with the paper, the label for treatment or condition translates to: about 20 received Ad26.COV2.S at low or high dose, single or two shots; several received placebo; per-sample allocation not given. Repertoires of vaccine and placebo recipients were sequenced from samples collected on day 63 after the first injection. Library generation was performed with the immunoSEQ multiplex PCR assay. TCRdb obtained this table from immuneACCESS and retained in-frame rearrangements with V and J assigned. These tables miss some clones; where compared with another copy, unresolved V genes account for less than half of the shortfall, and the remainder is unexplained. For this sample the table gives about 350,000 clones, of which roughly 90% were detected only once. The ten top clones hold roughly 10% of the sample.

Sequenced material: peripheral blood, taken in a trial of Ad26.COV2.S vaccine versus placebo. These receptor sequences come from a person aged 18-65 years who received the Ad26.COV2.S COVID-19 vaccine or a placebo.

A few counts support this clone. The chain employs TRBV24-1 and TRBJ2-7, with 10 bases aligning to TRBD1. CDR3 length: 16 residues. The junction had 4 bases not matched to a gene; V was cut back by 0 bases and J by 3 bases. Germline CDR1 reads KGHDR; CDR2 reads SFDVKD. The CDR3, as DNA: TGTGCCACCAGTGATTTGCTGGACAGGGGGGTCTACGAGCAGTACTTC. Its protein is CATSDLLDRGVYEQYF.

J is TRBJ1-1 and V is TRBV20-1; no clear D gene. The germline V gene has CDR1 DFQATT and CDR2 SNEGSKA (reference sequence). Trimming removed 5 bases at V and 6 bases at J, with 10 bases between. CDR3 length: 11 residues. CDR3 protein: CSAWGSSEAFF. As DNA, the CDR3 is TGCAGTGCTTGGGGTAGCTCTGAAGCTTTCTTT.

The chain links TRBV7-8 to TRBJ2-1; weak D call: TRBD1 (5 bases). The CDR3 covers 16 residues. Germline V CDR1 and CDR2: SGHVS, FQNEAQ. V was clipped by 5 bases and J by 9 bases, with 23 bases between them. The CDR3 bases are TGTGCCAGCAGCCCGCCCGGGTCGCAACGCCAGGGTGAGCAGTTCTTC. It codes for CASSPPGSQRQGEQFF.

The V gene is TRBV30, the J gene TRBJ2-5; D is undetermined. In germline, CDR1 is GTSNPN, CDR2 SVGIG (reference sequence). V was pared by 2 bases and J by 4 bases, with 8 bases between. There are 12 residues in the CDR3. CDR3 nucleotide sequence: TGTGCCTGGAGTTATGGGGTAGAGACCCAGTACTTC. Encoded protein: CAWSYGVETQYF.

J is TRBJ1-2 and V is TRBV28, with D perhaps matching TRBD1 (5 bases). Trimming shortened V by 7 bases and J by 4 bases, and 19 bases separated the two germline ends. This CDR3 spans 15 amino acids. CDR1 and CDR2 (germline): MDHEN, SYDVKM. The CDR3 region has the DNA TGTGCCAGCATCCCGGCGGGGGGGTTAGTCTATGGCTACACCTTC. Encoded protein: CASIPAGGLVYGYTF.

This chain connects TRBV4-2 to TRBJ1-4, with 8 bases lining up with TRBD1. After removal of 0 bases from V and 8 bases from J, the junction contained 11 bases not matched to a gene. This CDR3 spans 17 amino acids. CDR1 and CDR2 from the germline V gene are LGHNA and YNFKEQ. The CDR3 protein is CASSQDGTGGVREKLFF. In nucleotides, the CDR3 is TGTGCCAGCAGCCAAGATGGGACAGGTGGGGTGCGGGAAAAACTGTTTTTT.

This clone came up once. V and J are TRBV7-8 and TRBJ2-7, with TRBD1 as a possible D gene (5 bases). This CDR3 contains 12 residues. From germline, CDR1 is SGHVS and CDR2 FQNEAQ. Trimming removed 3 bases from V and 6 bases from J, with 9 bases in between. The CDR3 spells CASSFIRGEQYF. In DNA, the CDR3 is TGTGCCAGCAGCTTTATAAGGGGCGAGCAGTACTTC. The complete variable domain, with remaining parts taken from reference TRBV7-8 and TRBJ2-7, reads GAGVSQSPRYKVAKRGQDVALRCDPISGHVSLFWYQQALGQGPEFLTYFQNEAQLDKSGLPSDRFFAERPEGSVSTLKIQRTQQEDSAVYLCASSFIRGEQYFGPGTRLTVT.

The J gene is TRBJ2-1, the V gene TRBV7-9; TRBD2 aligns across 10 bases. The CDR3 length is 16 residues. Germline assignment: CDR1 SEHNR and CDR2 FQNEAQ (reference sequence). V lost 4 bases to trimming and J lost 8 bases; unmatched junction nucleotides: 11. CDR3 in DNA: TGTGCCAGCAGCTGGAAATCTAGCGGGAGCTTGGATGAGCAGTTCTTC. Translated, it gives CASSWKSSGSLDEQFF. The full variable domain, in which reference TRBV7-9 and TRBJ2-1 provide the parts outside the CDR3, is DTGVSQNPRHKITKRGQNVTFRCDPISEHNRLYWYRQTLGQGPEFLTYFQNEAQLEKSRLLSDRFSAERPKGSFSTLEIQRTEQGDSAMYLCASSWKSSGSLDEQFFGPGTRLTVL.

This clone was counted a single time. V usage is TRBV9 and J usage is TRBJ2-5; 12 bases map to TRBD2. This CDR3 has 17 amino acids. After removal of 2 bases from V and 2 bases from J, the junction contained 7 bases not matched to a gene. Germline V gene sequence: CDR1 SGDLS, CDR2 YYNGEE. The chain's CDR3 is CASSVTTGLAGQETQYF. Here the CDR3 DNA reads TGTGCCAGCAGCGTGACCACTGGACTAGCGGGACAAGAGACCCAGTACTTC.

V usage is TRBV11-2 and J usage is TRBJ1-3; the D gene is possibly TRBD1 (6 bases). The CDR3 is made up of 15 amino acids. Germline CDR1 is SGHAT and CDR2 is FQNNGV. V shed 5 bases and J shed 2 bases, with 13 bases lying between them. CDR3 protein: CASSRPGAAGNTIYF. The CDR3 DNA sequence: TGTGCCAGCAGCCGCCCAGGGGCGGCTGGAAACACCATATATTTT. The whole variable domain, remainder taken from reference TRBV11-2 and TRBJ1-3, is EAGVAQSPRYKIIEKRQSVAFWCNPISGHATLYWYQQILGQGPKLLIQFQNNGVVDDSQLPKDRFSAERLKGVDSTLKIQPAKLEDSAVYLCASSRPGAAGNTIYFGEGSWLTVV.